This TCR beta chain originates from a study of blood T cell repertoires in COVID-19 (TCRdb year 2020). Background for the entire study: Collaborator samples came from the United States, Italy and Spain and covered acute and convalescent phases of COVID-19. The material from the prospective study consisted of cDNA or gDNA derived from T cells, B-cell-depleted T cells, or PBMCs. Deeply sampled blood TCRbeta repertoires from subjects exposed to, actively infected with, or recovered from COVID-19 were included in the dataset. Nearly every sample came with metadata listing a de-identified subject ID, COVID-19 status, age in years and sex. The samples were drawn from the first 160 participants of the ongoing ImmuneRACE study and from over 950 subjects provided by 6 global collaborators. A freely available public database, intended as a resource for researchers studying the immune response to SARS-CoV-2, is where the repertoires were released. Where HLA class I and class II types were available, the types were taken from metadata supplied by the sample provider, not from assay-based typing.

Including the terminal cysteine and phenylalanine, the CDR3 comprises 15 residues. Only the CDR3 DNA stays, 45 bases, in frame from base 1. The germline V gene (reference sequence) sets CDR1 to SEHNR and CDR2 to FQNEAQ. The trim is 0 bases for V and 10 bases for J, with a gap of 13 bases between the germline ends. Paper-wide results and their limitations: How much clinical and demographic metadata was included differed by source and by participant, and the metadata was provided uncurated.

In the case of this clone: No antigen is known for it. No quality values exist for individual bases; no much larger clone is one base distant.

The immunoSEQ Assay, a bias-controlled multiplex PCR, was used to amplify TCRbeta CDR3 regions from genomic DNA. Per the authors' processing: The number of nucleated cells in each sample was estimated from the amplification of reference gene primers within the assay. To quantify the absolute abundance of each unique TCRbeta CDR3 rearrangement, sequence reads were collapsed and filtered. For each sample, productive Simpson clonality was calculated by taking the square root of Simpson's diversity index across productive rearrangements. In TCRdb, the immuneACCESS table is reduced to in-frame sequences with V and J assigned. These tables do not hold every clone; where another copy was compared, an unresolved V gene accounts for under half, and the others remain unexplained. The DNA was the basis for D and trimming; V, J and clone size are from that table. The sample profile shows over 250,000 clones; around nine tenths of them were found once. The ten most abundant clones make up about 1.1% of the sample.

Participants in the prospective study were enrolled through a virtual design, were aged roughly 18 to 100 years, and lived in roughly 24 United States geographic areas. Cohort assignment in the prospective study relied on participant-reported clinical history from a screening survey and a study questionnaire. Recovered participants in ImmuneRACE Cohort 3 were defined by two consecutive negative NP/OP PCR tests, clearance by a healthcare professional, or resolution of symptoms. Mobile phlebotomists in the prospective study collected whole blood, serum and a nasopharyngeal or oropharyngeal swab from every participant. Additional blood draws and questionnaires over an approximately two-month period could optionally be provided by prospective study participants. Blood samples from the prospective study were shipped frozen or at room temperature prior to DNA extraction.

This receptor was obtained from a woman in her twenties or thirties who had recovered from COVID-19. In this chain, TRBV7-9 is recombined with TRBJ1-6; TRBD1 is a possible D gene, resting on 5 matching bases. The sample taken for sequencing was PBMCs or T cells enriched from blood (not recorded which). The CDR3 protein: CASSLARQGGSPLHF. The nucleotide sequence reads as follows: TGTGCCAGCAGCTTAGCGCGTCAGGGTGGGTCACCCCTCCACTTT.